These 26 T cell receptor beta chains were all obtained from the same sample, sequenced in a study of cytotoxic CD8 clonotypes in ibrutinib-treated CLL. Repertoires were generated with immunoSEQ multiplex PCR, while TCRdb's copy carries only in-frame clones and drops some. The sample yields approximately 340,000 clones, 67% seen once. The material sequenced was PBMCs, taken after 36 months of ibrutinib treatment. The receptor source for this set is a human donor with chronic lymphocytic leukemia.

This clone was detected only a few times. The chain links TRBV7-3 to TRBJ2-4; D is possibly TRBD2 (6 bases). The CDR3 spans 14 residues. Per germline, CDR1 SGHTA and CDR2 FQGTGA. Trimming took 5 bases from V and 9 from J, leaving 17 bases between them. The CDR3 spells CASSGGGAETIQYF. Here the CDR3 DNA reads TGTGCCAGCAGCGGCGGAGGGGCGGAAACCATTCAGTACTTC.

The V and J genes are TRBV5-1 and TRBJ2-1; D uncertain. Germline assignment: CDR1 SGHRS and CDR2 YFSETQ. The V end was cut by 0 bases, the J end by 7 bases, with 8 bases between. The CDR3 is 13 residues long. The CDR3 here is CASSLVLVNEQFF. As DNA, the CDR3 is TGCGCCAGCAGCTTGGTCCTAGTAAATGAGCAGTTCTTC.

The chain uses TRBV9 and TRBJ2-1; 7 bases agree with TRBD2. This CDR3 is built from 16 residues. Trimming at V came to 0 bases and at J to 6 bases, leaving 9 bases not matched to a gene. Looked up from germline, CDR1 is SGDLS and CDR2 is YYNGEE. CDR3 coding DNA: TGTGCCAGCAGCGTAGTAGGGACTACGTCTCCCAATGAGCAGTTCTTC. Its translation: CASSVVGTTSPNEQFF.

The chain carries TRBV29-1 and TRBJ2-7, with D maybe TRBD2 (6 bases). Deletions cut 3 bases from V and 0 bases from J, with 15 bases between. The V gene's germline CDR1 is SQVTM and CDR2 ANQGSEA. The CDR3 consists of 15 residues. The CDR3 DNA is TGCAGCGTTGACTATGGGGGACTTAGCTCCTACGAGCAGTACTTC. Encoded protein: CSVDYGGLSSYEQYF.

V is TRBV4-1 and J is TRBJ2-5, with D uncertain. The CDR3 totals 17 residues. The ends were cut back, 1 base at V and 7 bases at J, with 22 bases in the middle. Germline CDR1 and CDR2: MGHRA and YSYEKL. CDR3: CASSQVGLGFPIGTQYF. The CDR3 DNA sequence: TGCGCCAGCAGCCAAGTAGGATTGGGGTTCCCCATCGGGACCCAGTACTTC.

This clone came up a few times. The rearrangement joins TRBV19 to TRBJ1-5; TRBD1 matches 7 bases. Germline V lookup: CDR1 LNHDA, CDR2 SQIVND (reference sequence). J lost 9 bases, V lost 4 bases, and 12 bases had no gene match. The CDR3 extends over 15 amino acids. CDR3 in amino acids: CASSTSQQGIVPQHF. Here the CDR3 DNA reads TGTGCCAGTAGTACAAGCCAACAGGGGATTGTGCCCCAGCATTTT. Looking up the rest from reference TRBV19 and TRBJ1-5 gives the full variable domain: DGGITQSPKYLFRKEGQNVTLSCEQNLNHDAMYWYRQDPGQGLRLIYYSQIVNDFQKGDIAEGYSVSREKKESFPLTVTSAQKNPTAFYLCASSTSQQGIVPQHFGDGTRLSIL.

The V and J genes are TRBV9 and TRBJ1-6; 7 bases line up with TRBD1. There are 16 residues in the CDR3. CDR1 is SGDLS, CDR2 YYNGEE, per germline. Losses at the gene ends were 3 bases for V and 0 bases for J; bases not matched to a gene: 3. The CDR3 DNA sequence: TGTGCCAGCAGCGAGGGACAGAGCTCCTATAATTCACCCCTCCACTTT. It specifies CASSEGQSSYNSPLHF. The whole variable domain, filled in from reference TRBV9 and TRBJ1-6, reads DSGVTQTPKHLITATGQRVTLRCSPRSGDLSVYWYQQSLDQGLQFLIQYYNGEERAKGNILERFSAQQFPDLHSELNLSSLELGDSALYFCASSEGQSSYNSPLHFGNGTRLTVT.

The rearrangement uses TRBV29-1 and TRBJ2-7, with 10 positions matching TRBD2. The CDR3 length is 13 residues. Losses at the gene ends were 7 bases for V and 3 bases for J; bases not matched to a gene: 6. CDR1 SQVTM and CDR2 ANQGSEA come from the germline V gene. CDR3 coding DNA: TGCAGCGCTTGGACTAGCGGAGGCTACGAGCAGTACTTC. It yields the protein CSAWTSGGYEQYF.

The chain uses TRBV6-1 and TRBJ2-5; D perhaps matches TRBD1 (6 bases). This CDR3 contains 21 residues. V was trimmed by 2 bases and J by 1 base, leaving 29 bases between them. Germline CDR1 reads MNHNS; CDR2 reads SASEGT. This CDR3 is CASSERRGDTFPVGFQETQYF. For the CDR3, the DNA is TGTGCCAGCAGTGAACGCCGAGGGGACACTTTTCCCGTGGGCTTCCAAGAGACCCAGTACTTC.

The rearrangement links TRBV5-5 to TRBJ1-2, with 9 bases lining up with TRBD1. CDR3 length: 15 residues. V lost 4 bases, J lost 8 bases, and 12 bases stayed unmatched. Germline V gives CDR1 SGHKS, CDR2 YYEKEE (reference sequence). The DNA for the CDR3 is TGTGCCAGCAGCGTTCAACAGGGGGCGCGACAGGGCTACACCTTC. Translated, it gives CASSVQQGARQGYTF.

The rearrangement uses TRBV4-1 and TRBJ2-7, with D possibly TRBD2 on 7 matching bases. Germline-derived CDR1 and CDR2 are MGHRA and YSYEKL. CDR3 length: 18 amino acids. The germline V and J ends were trimmed by 0 bases and 2 bases, with 20 bases remaining between them. Written as DNA, the CDR3 is TGCGCCAGCAGCCAAGATCATCTTGTGTCGGGGGGCGCCTACGAGCAGTACTTC. Translating gives CASSQDHLVSGGAYEQYF.

The chain links TRBV28 to TRBJ1-1; D uncertain. The CDR3 is 13 residues long. Germline CDR1 and CDR2: MDHEN and SYDVKM. V gave up 3 bases and J gave up 0 bases, with 5 bases separating them. CDR3 sequence (DNA): TGTGCCAGCAGTTTTGATATGAACACTGAAGCTTTCTTT. Translated: CASSFDMNTEAFF.

This chain uses TRBV6-5 with TRBJ2-5; TRBD2 matches 8 bases. V lost 6 bases to trimming and J lost 6 bases; unmatched junction nucleotides: 9. The CDR3 contains 14 residues. Per germline, CDR1 MNHEY and CDR2 SVGAGI. The CDR3 loop reads CASRQGLAGQTQYF. CDR3 nucleotide sequence: TGTGCCAGCAGACAAGGACTAGCCGGCCAGACCCAGTACTTC.

The chain carries TRBV6-1 and TRBJ2-7; weak D call: TRBD2 (6 bases). Germline V CDR1 and CDR2: MNHNS, SASEGT. This CDR3 has 12 amino acids. Trimming removed 4 bases at V and 6 bases at J, with 10 bases between. The CDR3 nucleotides are TGTGCCAGCAGTGTGCGGCGGGGCGAGCAGTACTTC. Its protein product is CASSVRRGEQYF.

This chain links TRBV28 with TRBJ1-1; TRBD1 is a possible D gene (5 bases). The CDR3 extends over 12 amino acids. Per germline, CDR1 MDHEN and CDR2 SYDVKM. Deletions cut 5 bases from V and 3 bases from J, with 7 bases between. CDR3 sequence: CASSLGDTEAFF. The CDR3 DNA follows: TGTGCCAGCAGTCTGGGGGACACTGAAGCTTTCTTT.

The chain carries TRBV5-6 and TRBJ2-1, with TRBD2 as a possible D gene (6 bases). The germline CDR1 and CDR2 sequences are SGHDT and YYEEEE. This CDR3 has 16 residues. V dropped 2 bases and J dropped 0 bases, with 12 bases sitting between them. The CDR3 region is CASSFPRGSSYNEQFF. The DNA of the CDR3 is TGTGCCAGCAGCTTCCCCCGGGGGAGCTCCTACAATGAGCAGTTCTTC.

Concerning this clone itself: Other DNA sequences in this specimen translate into the identical CDR3. The chain has TRBV5-1 and TRBJ2-3, with unresolved D. This CDR3 is 13 amino acids long. V was clipped by 2 bases and J by 1 base, with 5 bases between them. CDR1 and CDR2 (germline): SGHRS, YFSETQ. Here the CDR3 DNA reads TGCGCCAGCAGCTTAGGGCGCACAGATACGCAGTATTTT. It yields the protein CASSLGRTDTQYF.

The chain recombines TRBV7-2 with TRBJ2-7; D remains unclear. The CDR3 is 14 amino acids. V lost 1 base and J lost 0, with 7 bases in between. CDR1 is SGHTA and CDR2 is FQGNSA in the germline V gene. The CDR3 loop reads CASSLGVLSYEQYF. In nucleotides, the CDR3 is TGTGCCAGCAGCTTAGGTGTCCTCTCCTACGAGCAGTACTTC.

The V call is TRBV4-3, the J call TRBJ1-2; 9 bases fit TRBD1. V gave up 5 bases and J gave up 4 bases; unmatched junction bases: 8. Germline V gene lookup returns CDR1 LGHNA and CDR2 YSLEER. The CDR3 is 15 residues long. The CDR3 DNA follows: TGCGCCAGCAGCTTAGACAGGGGGACTCCCTATGGCTACACCTTC. Its protein product is CASSLDRGTPYGYTF.

The V call is TRBV29-1, the J call TRBJ1-1; 7 bases fit TRBD1. CDR3 size: 12 residues. CDR1 and CDR2 (germline): SQVTM, ANQGSEA. The ends lost 8 bases at V and 3 bases at J; junction bases unmatched: 6. The CDR3 loop reads CSPDREHTEAFF. CDR3 DNA sequence: TGCAGCCCCGACAGGGAGCACACTGAAGCTTTCTTT.

The chain carries TRBV7-2 and TRBJ1-2, with D possibly being TRBD1 (5 bases). CDR3 length equals 15 residues. V lost 1 base and J 5 bases, leaving 14 bases between the germline ends. Germline V gene sequence: CDR1 SGHTA, CDR2 FQGNSA. CDR3 in DNA: TGTGCCAGCAGCTTAGTGGGTACCCAGGGATATGGCTACACCTTC. This sequence encodes CASSLVGTQGYGYTF.

CDR3 in DNA: TGTGCCAGCAGCTCATACGGGGCCAATGGCTACACCTTC. Its protein is CASSSYGANGYTF. The rearrangement joins TRBV7-6 to TRBJ1-2; possible D gene TRBD1, 5 bases. Germline loops: CDR1 SGHVS, CDR2 FNYEAQ. V gave up 4 bases and J gave up 6 bases, with 12 bases separating them. The CDR3 extends over 13 amino acids. Full variable domain (remainder filled in from reference TRBV7-6 and TRBJ1-2): GAGVSQSPRYKVTKRGQDVALRCDPISGHVSLYWYRQALGQGPEFLTYFNYEAQQDKSGLPNDRFSAERPEGSISTLTIQRTEQRDSAMYRCASSSYGANGYTFGSGTRLTVV.

Comments on this clone: The junction departs from the called germline gene at one end, perhaps through a read error. The chain combines TRBV27 with TRBJ2-3; TRBD2 might be the D (5 bases). The CDR3 is made up of 15 amino acids. Germline assignment: CDR1 MNHEY and CDR2 SMNVEV (reference sequence). In DNA, the CDR3 is TGTGCCGGCAGTTTTAGCAGACCTAGCACAGATGCGCAGTATTTT. Its translation is CAGSFSRPSTDAQYF.

In its sample, this clone was seen a few times. The rearrangement links TRBV18 to TRBJ1-2, with 7 positions matching TRBD1. With V trimmed by 7 bases and J by 7 bases, 12 bases remained unmatched. The CDR3 spans 14 residues. The germline V gene encodes CDR1 KGHSH and CDR2 LQKENI. The CDR3 DNA reads TGTGCCAGCTTAGAAACAAGGGGGCAAGTTGGCTACACCTTC. Encoded protein: CASLETRGQVGYTF.

This rearrangement joins TRBV15 to TRBJ1-2; D is uncertain. Looked up from germline, CDR1 is LNHNV and CDR2 is YYDKDF (reference sequence). The CDR3 consists of 12 residues. Trimming pared 1 base from V and 4 bases from J, leaving 4 bases between. The CDR3 DNA follows: TGTGCCACCAGCAGAGTTAGCTATGGCTACACCTTC. Its translation is CATSRVSYGYTF.

This clone was seen only once. This chain uses TRBV15 with TRBJ2-3; 8 nucleotides align to TRBD2. This CDR3 is 17 amino acids long. V lost 1 base to trimming and J lost 6 bases; unmatched junction nucleotides: 12. Germline V gene sequence: CDR1 LNHNV, CDR2 YYDKDF (reference sequence). The DNA for the CDR3 is TGTGCCACCAGCAGAGGACAAACTAGCGGCCCACAGGATACGCAGTATTTT. Its protein product is CATSRGQTSGPQDTQYF.